One sample yielded the 26 T cell receptor beta chains listed below, sequenced in a study of T-cell memory formation after mild COVID-19. TCRdb ran MiXCR on the 5' RACE reads and lists one entry per CDR3 protein. The table has approximately 560,000 distinct CDR3 sequences, about 18% seen once. Sequencing input: PBMCs or a T cell subset sorted from them (not recorded which). These TCRs come from an adult woman who had mild COVID-19 (a few samples of this study predate the infection). Cell type and time point are not known.

In this sample, this clonotype turned up a few times. The rearrangement joins TRBV6-2 or TRBV6-3 to TRBJ2-3; D not resolved. In germline, CDR1 is MNHEY, CDR2 SVGEGT. Trimming took 6 bases from V and 4 from J, leaving 17 bases between them. The CDR3 has 15 amino acids. The CDR3 nucleotides read TGTGCCAGCAGCCACCCCACGCGGCTTCCAGATACGCAGTATTTT. Encoded protein: CASSHPTRLPDTQYF.

The rearrangement uses TRBV29-1 and TRBJ2-5; no definite D call. CDR3 length: 12 amino acids. Trimming removed 7 bases from V and 6 bases from J, with 15 bases in between. In germline, CDR1 is SQVTM, CDR2 ANQGSEA. This chain's CDR3 is CSARRTSQTQYF. The CDR3, as DNA: TGCAGCGCCAGAAGGACCTCCCAGACCCAGTACTTC. Looking up the rest from reference TRBV29-1 and TRBJ2-5 gives the full variable domain: SAVISQKPSRDICQRGTSLTIQCQVDSQVTMMFWYRQQPGQSLTLIATANQGSEATYESGFVIDKFPISRPNLTFSTLTVSNMSPEDSSIYLCSARRTSQTQYFGPGTRLLVL.

This clonotype has just a few counts. The chain couples TRBV7-2 to TRBJ2-1, with no clear D. In germline, CDR1 is SGHTA, CDR2 FQGNSA. Trimming shortened V by 5 bases and J by 5 bases, and 10 bases separated the two germline ends. This CDR3 spans 13 amino acids. The CDR3 reads CASSRFKHNEQFF. The CDR3 DNA follows: TGTGCCAGCAGCCGCTTTAAGCACAATGAGCAGTTCTTC.

This chain uses TRBV4-1 with TRBJ2-7; 7 bases fit TRBD2. Germline lookup yields CDR1 MGHRA and CDR2 YSYEKL. The CDR3 loop spans 14 amino acids. After removal of 0 bases from V and 3 bases from J, the junction contained 2 bases not matched to a gene. CDR3 DNA: TGCGCCAGCAGCCAAGAGGGAGGGATCTACGAGCAGTACTTC. This codes for CASSQEGGIYEQYF.

This clonotype came up a few times. V and J are TRBV5-5 and TRBJ1-2, with D possibly being TRBD1 (5 bases). Trimming left V 6 bases short and J 8 bases short, with 17 bases between. This CDR3 has 13 amino acids. Germline V gene lookup returns CDR1 SGHKS and CDR2 YYEKEE (reference sequence). In nucleotides, the CDR3 is TGTGCCAGCATAAGGTTCATGGGGGAAGGCTACACCTTC. This sequence encodes CASIRFMGEGYTF. The complete variable domain, with remaining parts taken from reference TRBV5-5 and TRBJ1-2, reads DAGVTQSPTHLIKTRGQQVTLRCSPISGHKSVSWYQQVLGQGPQFIFQYYEKEERGRGNFPDRFSARQFPNYSSELNVNALLLGDSALYLCASIRFMGEGYTFGSGTRLTVV.

V is TRBV4-1 and J is TRBJ1-4; D is uncertain. The CDR3 spans 16 residues. Trimming took 1 base from V and 0 from J, leaving 9 bases between them. CDR1 and CDR2 (germline): MGHRA, YSYEKL. The CDR3 DNA is TGCGCCAGCAGCCAAGTGGGAACTACAACTAATGAAAAACTGTTTTTT. Amino acids: CASSQVGTTTNEKLFF.

The chain carries TRBV6-1 and TRBJ2-1; D is possibly TRBD2 (6 bases). This CDR3 spans 18 amino acids. Germline assignment: CDR1 MNHNS and CDR2 SASEGT. Trimming cost V 0 bases and J 0 bases, with 15 bases left between them. The CDR3 DNA reads as TGTGCCAGCAGTGAAGCGGGATGGGGGGTAAGCTCCTACAATGAGCAGTTCTTC. Translating it yields CASSEAGWGVSSYNEQFF.

This CDR3 reads CASSGPKFISGNYGYTF. The CDR3 bases are TGCGCCAGCAGCGGCCCCAAGTTCATTTCGGGAAACTATGGCTACACCTTC. This chain uses TRBV4-3 with TRBJ1-2; D ambiguous. V was trimmed by 5 bases and J by 2 bases, leaving 21 bases between them. Germline V gene lookup returns CDR1 LGHNA and CDR2 YSLEER. The CDR3 loop spans 17 amino acids.

The chain carries TRBV7-2 and TRBJ2-2; weak D call: TRBD1 (6 bases). The V gene's germline CDR1 is SGHTA and CDR2 FQGNSA. This CDR3 spans 15 amino acids. The germline V and J ends were trimmed by 5 bases and 2 bases, with 12 bases remaining between them. CDR3 in DNA: TGTGCCAGCAGCCGGAGACAGGCTAACACCGGGGAGCTGTTTTTT. Translating it yields CASSRRQANTGELFF.

This rearrangement joins TRBV4-3 to TRBJ1-5; the D gene is possibly TRBD1 (5 bases). The ends were cut back, 0 bases at V and 7 bases at J, with 10 bases in the middle. This CDR3 comprises 14 residues. Germline assignment: CDR1 LGHNA and CDR2 YSLEER. DNA for the CDR3: TGCGCCAGCAGCCAAGATCCCTGGGGCCAGCCCCAGCATTTT. As protein: CASSQDPWGQPQHF.

The gene calls are TRBV30 and TRBJ1-1; the D is unclear. The CDR3 runs to 13 residues. CDR1 is GTSNPN and CDR2 is SVGIG in the germline V gene (reference sequence). With 0 bases removed from V and 6 bases from J, the gap between germline ends came to 11 bases. For the CDR3, the DNA is TGTGCCTGGAGTGTAACGCTGGGTGCTGAAGCTTTCTTT. Protein product: CAWSVTLGAEAFF.

V gene TRBV6-6 combines with J gene TRBJ1-6; 7 bases fit TRBD1. After removal of 6 bases from V and 0 bases from J, the junction contained 8 bases not matched to a gene. The CDR3 is made up of 17 amino acids. Per germline, CDR1 MNHNY and CDR2 SVGAGI (reference sequence). CDR3 sequence (DNA): TGTGCCAGCAGACACAAACAGGGGAGCTCCTATAATTCACCCCTCCACTTT. Protein sequence: CASRHKQGSSYNSPLHF.

This clonotype was observed a handful of times. This chain joins TRBV29-1 and TRBJ2-2; D may correspond to TRBD1 or TRBD2 (5 bases each). V lost 5 bases and J lost 1, with 14 bases in between. Germline CDR1 and CDR2: SQVTM and ANQGSEA. This CDR3 region has 15 residues. As DNA, the CDR3 is TGCAGCGTTCTTCGGGGCAGTTTGAACACCGGGGAGCTGTTTTTT. Translating it yields CSVLRGSLNTGELFF.

This chain joins TRBV7-6 and TRBJ2-7, with 8 bases fitting TRBD2. Germline values: CDR1 SGHVS, CDR2 FNYEAQ. The CDR3 contains 15 residues. V was clipped by 1 base and J by 2 bases; unmatched bases: 4. CDR3 nucleotides: TGTGCCAGCAGCTTAGGAGCGGGGGACCCCTACGAGCAGTACTTC. Translation gives CASSLGAGDPYEQYF.

The rearrangement uses TRBV12-3 or TRBV12-4 and TRBJ1-2; D might be TRBD1 (5 bases). Trimming shortened V by 2 bases and J by 6 bases, and 10 bases separated the two germline ends. CDR3 size: 13 residues. CDR3 residues: CASSLSGNHGYTF. The CDR3 bases are TGTGCCAGCAGTTTATCAGGGAACCATGGCTACACCTTC.

This clonotype was counted only a few times. The chain is built from TRBV6-2 or TRBV6-3 and TRBJ2-7; TRBD2 aligns across 9 bases. The V gene end was trimmed by 2 bases and the J gene end by 3 bases; junction bases not matched to a gene: 11. Per the germline V gene, CDR1 is MNHEY and CDR2 is SVGEGT. The CDR3 spans 17 residues. CDR3 sequence reads: CASSYGSGSKNFYEQYF. As DNA, the CDR3 is TGTGCCAGCAGTTACGGTAGCGGGAGCAAGAACTTCTACGAGCAGTACTTC.

There are a few counts of this clonotype. The chain couples TRBV2 to TRBJ2-5, with D unclear. Germline-derived CDR1 and CDR2 are SNHLY and FYNNEI. This CDR3 is built from 14 residues. Trimming took 4 bases from V and 1 from J, leaving 10 bases between them. The CDR3 sequence is CASSGRQVQETQYF. The DNA for the CDR3 is TGTGCCAGCAGTGGCCGGCAGGTCCAAGAGACCCAGTACTTC. Complete variable domain (other parts from reference TRBV2 and TRBJ2-5): EPEVTQTPSHQVTQMGQEVILRCVPISNHLYFYWYRQILGQKVEFLVSFYNNEISEKSEIFDDQFSVERPDGSNFTLKIRSTKLEDSAMYFCASSGRQVQETQYFGPGTRLLVL.

In its sample, this clonotype was seen many times. This chain joins TRBV3-1 and TRBJ2-2, with D unresolved. V was trimmed by 1 base and J by 3 bases, leaving 6 bases between them. Germline CDR1 reads LGHDT; CDR2 reads YNNKEL (reference sequence). The CDR3 has 14 amino acids. The CDR3 coding sequence is TGTGCCAGCAGCCAAGTGACCTACACCGGGGAGCTGTTTTTT. It encodes CASSQVTYTGELFF.

This clonotype was seen a few times. The CDR3: CASSYAHEQYF. The CDR3 coding sequence is TGTGCCAGCAGCTACGCCCACGAGCAGTACTTC. This chain connects TRBV11-2 to TRBJ2-7, with D unclear. Trimming removed 4 bases from V and 5 bases from J, with 6 bases in between. The CDR3 runs 11 residues. Germline lookup yields CDR1 SGHAT and CDR2 FQNNGV.

The rearrangement joins TRBV7-9 to TRBJ1-5; the match to TRBD1 covers 9 bases. CDR3 size: 17 residues. The V gene end was trimmed by 0 bases and the J gene end by 0 bases; junction bases not matched to a gene: 3. Germline lookup yields CDR1 SEHNR and CDR2 FQNEAQ (reference sequence). CDR3 DNA: TGTGCCAGCAGCTTAGCCCGGGACAGGGATAGCAATCAGCCCCAGCATTTT. Translation: CASSLARDRDSNQPQHF.

This clonotype was detected only a few times. The chain uses TRBV7-9 and TRBJ1-3; maybe TRBD1 (6 bases). Germline CDR1 and CDR2: SEHNR and FQNEAQ (reference sequence). V gave up 4 bases and J gave up 4 bases, with 14 bases separating them. The CDR3 is 15 residues long. CDR3 region: CASSSKRDMGNTIYF. Written as DNA, the CDR3 is TGTGCCAGCAGCTCAAAAAGGGACATGGGAAACACCATATATTTT.

The chain recombines TRBV9 with TRBJ2-1; D is possibly TRBD1 or TRBD2 (8 bases each). The CDR3 loop spans 15 amino acids. The germline gives CDR1 SGDLS, CDR2 YYNGEE. Trimming left V 4 bases short and J 5 bases short, with 16 bases between. The CDR3 sequence is CASSPGGTGNNEQFF. The DNA for the CDR3 is TGTGCCAGCAGCCCGGGGGGGACAGGCAACAATGAGCAGTTCTTC.

A note on this clonotype: At one end the junction does not follow the germline gene, possibly because of a read error. The rearrangement links TRBV5-1 to TRBJ2-7; 7 bases fit TRBD1. CDR3 length: 14 amino acids. Germline CDR1 SGHRS, CDR2 YFSETQ. In DNA, the CDR3 is TGCGCCAGCAGCTTGGTGCCATGGACAGGACAGGCACAATTC. Amino acid sequence: CASSLVPWTGQAQF.

The CDR3 nucleotides are TGTGCCAGCAGCGTAGAGGGGGACAGAGCCACAGATACGCAGTATTTT. This codes for CASSVEGDRATDTQYF. The gene calls are TRBV9 and TRBJ2-3, with 7 positions matching TRBD1. CDR3 length equals 16 residues. V lost 0 bases to trimming and J lost 2 bases; unmatched junction nucleotides: 6. Germline values: CDR1 SGDLS, CDR2 YYNGEE.

This clonotype occurred many times. V usage is TRBV7-9 and J usage is TRBJ2-3; 10 nucleotides line up with TRBD2. V lost 5 bases to trimming and J lost 2 bases; unmatched junction nucleotides: 4. The CDR3 contains 15 residues. The germline CDR1 and CDR2 sequences are SEHNR and FQNEAQ (reference sequence). The CDR3 DNA reads as TGTGCCAGCAGCCGGACTAGCGGACTCACAGATACGCAGTATTTT. Amino acids: CASSRTSGLTDTQYF.

Only a few counts were recorded for this clonotype. The J gene is TRBJ1-2, the V gene TRBV4-2; TRBD1 matches at 10 bases. The CDR3 length is 16 residues. Germline lookup yields CDR1 LGHNA and CDR2 YNFKEQ. J gave up 5 bases and V 0 bases, and 6 bases lay outside the gene matches. CDR3 amino acids: CASSQDWTGGKYGYTF. CDR3 bases: TGTGCCAGCAGCCAAGATTGGACAGGGGGGAAATATGGCTACACCTTC.